The 32 T cell receptor beta chains below were found in one sample sequenced in a study of blood T cell repertoires in COVID-19. Repertoires were generated with immunoSEQ multiplex PCR, while TCRdb's copy carries only in-frame clones and drops some. The repertoire consists of tens of thousands of clones, with about nine tenths occurring once and the leading ten covering around 6%. The sequenced material came from peripheral blood. These receptors were collected from a man in his fifties with active COVID-19.

In its sample, this clone was seen once. This rearrangement joins TRBV19 to TRBJ2-1; TRBD2 aligns across 9 bases. The germline V gene has CDR1 LNHDA and CDR2 SQIVND (reference sequence). J was trimmed by 5 bases and V by 5 bases; bases with no gene match: 13. The CDR3 is 17 amino acids. The CDR3 region has the DNA TGTGCCAGTAGTGACAGTTGGGGGCGGGAGGGCCACAATGAGCAGTTCTTC. It translates to CASSDSWGREGHNEQFF.

This clone appeared a single time. The chain combines TRBV7-8 with TRBJ2-6, with TRBD1 as a possible D gene (6 bases). Germline assignment: CDR1 SGHVS and CDR2 FQNEAQ. Trimming left V 5 bases short and J 0 bases short, with 17 bases between. This CDR3 spans 18 amino acids. The chain's CDR3 is CASSPETGTISGANVLTF. Here the CDR3 DNA reads TGTGCCAGCAGCCCGGAAACCGGGACAATCTCTGGGGCCAACGTCCTGACTTTC.

This chain connects TRBV5-6 to TRBJ2-3, with D tentatively TRBD1 (5 bases). V lost 1 base and J lost 4, with 7 bases in between. This CDR3 is 13 amino acids long. Germline V gene lookup returns CDR1 SGHDT and CDR2 YYEEEE. The CDR3 here is CASSLPGPDTQYF. Written as DNA, the CDR3 is TGTGCCAGCAGCTTGCCAGGGCCAGATACGCAGTATTTT.

The chain uses TRBV5-1 and TRBJ2-2; a possible D gene is TRBD1 (6 bases). V was pared by 0 bases and J by 8 bases, with 11 bases between. The germline CDR1 and CDR2 sequences are SGHRS and YFSETQ. The CDR3 spans 14 residues. The CDR3 here is CASSLEQGFGELFF. CDR3 nucleotide sequence: TGCGCCAGCAGCTTGGAACAGGGCTTTGGGGAGCTGTTTTTT.

The chain has TRBV7-2 and TRBJ2-3; unclear D gene. The CDR3 totals 16 residues. V was clipped by 1 base and J by 1 base, with 12 bases between them. In germline, CDR1 is SGHTA, CDR2 FQGNSA. For the CDR3, the DNA is TGTGCCAGCAGCTTAGTAGCCTACCAGCGCACAGATACGCAGTATTTT. Protein sequence: CASSLVAYQRTDTQYF.

The chain couples TRBV19 to TRBJ1-2; D may be TRBD1 (5 bases). The CDR3 runs 16 residues. The V end was cut by 4 bases, the J end by 0 bases, with 15 bases between. CDR1 and CDR2 from the germline V gene are LNHDA and SQIVND (reference sequence). The CDR3 DNA reads TGTGCCAGTAGTACAGGGATATTCGCTTCTAACTATGGCTACACCTTC. Translating gives CASSTGIFASNYGYTF.

V and J are TRBV10-3 and TRBJ1-1, with D possibly TRBD1 on 5 matching bases. From germline, CDR1 is ENHRY and CDR2 SYGVKD. The V end lost 1 base, the J end lost 1 base, and 7 bases lay between the germline ends. This CDR3 comprises 14 residues. The CDR3 protein is CAISELGANTEAFF. The CDR3 DNA follows: TGTGCCATCAGTGAGTTAGGGGCGAACACTGAAGCTTTCTTT.

This clone came up once. This chain joins TRBV19 and TRBJ1-2, with TRBD1 matching over 7 bases. Trimming cost V 9 bases and J 2 bases; bases outside gene matches: 12. CDR3 length: 15 residues. Germline CDR1 and CDR2: LNHDA and SQIVND (reference sequence). The CDR3 protein is CASTSTGIRNYGYTF. CDR3 DNA: TGTGCCAGCACCTCGACAGGGATCAGGAACTATGGCTACACCTTC. Supplemented by reference TRBV19 and TRBJ1-2, the full variable domain reads DGGITQSPKYLFRKEGQNVTLSCEQNLNHDAMYWYRQDPGQGLRLIYYSQIVNDFQKGDIAEGYSVSREKKESFPLTVTSAQKNPTAFYLCASTSTGIRNYGYTFGSGTRLTVV.

V is TRBV28 and J is TRBJ2-7; D is ambiguous. This CDR3 comprises 14 residues. Germline-derived CDR1 and CDR2 are MDHEN and SYDVKM. The V end was cut by 2 bases, the J end by 6 bases, with 14 bases between. CDR3 loop: CASSLQLRAGEQYF. CDR3 nucleotides: TGTGCCAGCAGTTTACAGTTACGAGCAGGCGAGCAGTACTTC.

The rearrangement uses TRBV7-9 and TRBJ2-7; 13 positions agree with TRBD2. The CDR3 length is 19 residues. Per the germline V gene, CDR1 is SEHNR and CDR2 is FQNEAQ (reference sequence). V was clipped by 4 bases and J by 1 base; unmatched bases: 13. The CDR3: CASSSRPGLAGRGSYEQYF. CDR3 in DNA: TGTGCCAGCAGCTCCCGCCCGGGACTAGCGGGAAGGGGGTCCTACGAGCAGTACTTC.

The rearrangement joins TRBV25-1 to TRBJ1-1, with D possibly being TRBD1 (6 bases). CDR1 and CDR2 from the germline V gene are MGHDK and SYGVNS. The CDR3 covers 13 residues. Trimming left V 7 bases short and J 7 bases short, with 16 bases between. CDR3 loop: CASKGQGKGEAFF. Here the CDR3 DNA reads TGTGCCAGCAAGGGGCAGGGGAAGGGTGAAGCTTTCTTT.

The V call is TRBV30, the J call TRBJ1-5, with 10 bases identical to TRBD1. The CDR3 spans 16 residues. Germline lookup yields CDR1 GTSNPN and CDR2 SVGIG (reference sequence). V gave up 4 bases and J gave up 4 bases; unmatched junction bases: 10. CDR3 DNA sequence: TGTGCCTGGAAGGGGGACAGGGGTCCGGGAAATCAGCCCCAGCATTTT. Its protein product is CAWKGDRGPGNQPQHF. Looking up the rest from reference TRBV30 and TRBJ1-5 gives the full variable domain: SQTIHQWPATLVQPVGSPLSLECTVEGTSNPNLYWYRQAAGRGLQLLFYSVGIGQISSEVPQNLSASRPQDRQFILSSKKLLLSDSGFYLCAWKGDRGPGNQPQHFGDGTRLSIL.

CDR3 nucleotide sequence: TGTGCCAGCAGGAGGGACACTGAAGCTTTCTTT. Its protein product is CASRRDTEAFF. This rearrangement joins TRBV6-5 to TRBJ1-1, with no clear D. The V end lost 6 bases, the J end lost 3 bases, and 5 bases lay between the germline ends. The CDR3 sequence is 11 residues long. Germline V gene data show CDR1 as MNHEY and CDR2 as SVGAGI.

The chain joins TRBV7-8 to TRBJ1-1, with D hard to call. Between the trimmed V and J ends, which lost 1 base and 1 base, there was a span of 7 bases. The germline V gene encodes CDR1 SGHVS and CDR2 FQNEAQ. CDR3 length: 14 residues. The CDR3 DNA sequence: TGTGCCAGCAGCTTAGGGTTAGAGAACACTGAAGCTTTCTTT. This translates into CASSLGLENTEAFF.

This chain links TRBV25-1 with TRBJ2-7; no reliable D call. CDR3 length: 13 residues. The germline gives CDR1 MGHDK, CDR2 SYGVNS. The V end lost 4 bases, the J end lost 0 bases, and 7 bases lay between the germline ends. CDR3 DNA sequence: TGTGCCAGCAGTGTCTCCCCCTCCTACGAGCAGTACTTC. Its protein is CASSVSPSYEQYF.

The V call is TRBV19, the J call TRBJ1-6, with 9 bases aligning to TRBD1. The J segment lost 11 bases and the V segment lost 10 bases, leaving 15 bases of the junction unmatched. The CDR3 has 15 residues. Germline V gene sequence: CDR1 LNHDA, CDR2 SQIVND (reference sequence). CDR3: CATRTGELPSAPLHF. The CDR3 DNA reads as TGTGCCACGAGGACAGGGGAGCTTCCTAGTGCACCCCTCCACTTT.

The V call is TRBV6-6, the J call TRBJ2-5; 7 nucleotides line up with TRBD1. This CDR3 is built from 14 residues. CDR1 and CDR2 (germline): MNHNY, SVGAGI (reference sequence). After removal of 6 bases from V and 5 bases from J, the junction contained 9 bases not matched to a gene. The CDR3 sequence: CASRSGGRTETQYF. CDR3 DNA sequence: TGTGCCAGCAGGTCAGGGGGTCGGACGGAGACCCAGTACTTC.

The chain has TRBV6-6 and TRBJ1-1; 7 bases line up with TRBD1. The CDR3 spans 13 residues. With 9 bases clipped from V and 5 bases from J, the junction kept 9 bases outside the gene matches. Germline V gene sequence: CDR1 MNHNY, CDR2 SVGAGI (reference sequence). CDR3: CASPSGTDTEAFF. The CDR3 DNA reads TGTGCCAGTCCCTCCGGGACAGATACTGAAGCTTTCTTT.

This chain connects TRBV7-7 to TRBJ2-3; 10 bases agree with TRBD1. The CDR3 extends over 16 amino acids. The germline gives CDR1 SSHAT, CDR2 FNYEAQ (reference sequence). J gave up 3 bases and V 5 bases, and 8 bases lay outside the gene matches. CDR3 amino acids: CASSPGTGAGTDTQYF. The DNA for the CDR3 is TGTGCCAGCAGCCCAGGGACAGGGGCCGGGACAGATACGCAGTATTTT.

The chain carries TRBV28 and TRBJ2-7; 8 bases line up with TRBD2. Trimming cost V 5 bases and J 7 bases; bases outside gene matches: 13. The germline V gene has CDR1 MDHEN and CDR2 SYDVKM. The CDR3 has 15 amino acids. CDR3 DNA: TGTGCCAGCAGTACCTCCGGGGCGGGAGGCGGGGAGCAGTACTTC. Translation gives CASSTSGAGGGEQYF.

The V gene is TRBV5-1, the J gene TRBJ2-1; 8 positions agree with TRBD2. CDR1 and CDR2 (germline): SGHRS, YFSETQ. The V gene end was trimmed by 4 bases and the J gene end by 0 bases; junction bases not matched to a gene: 15. The CDR3 runs 19 residues. The chain's CDR3 is CASSPEGFGGASSYNEQFF. DNA of the CDR3: TGCGCCAGCAGCCCCGAAGGTTTCGGGGGGGCAAGCTCCTACAATGAGCAGTTCTTC. Full variable domain (outside the CDR3, taken from reference TRBV5-1 and TRBJ2-1): KAGVTQTPRYLIKTRGQQVTLSCSPISGHRSVSWYQQTPGQGLQFLFEYFSETQRNKGNFPGRFSGRQFSNSRSEMNVSTLELGDSALYLCASSPEGFGGASSYNEQFFGPGTRLTVL.

The chain carries TRBV28 and TRBJ1-1; 7 positions match TRBD1. CDR1 MDHEN and CDR2 SYDVKM come from the germline V gene. V lost 6 bases, J lost 0 bases, and 4 bases stayed unmatched. This CDR3 spans 14 amino acids. CDR3 DNA: TGTGCCAGCAGCCAGGGGGGCATGAACACTGAAGCTTTCTTT. This codes for CASSQGGMNTEAFF. The variable domain in full, with the rest retrieved from reference TRBV28 and TRBJ1-1, is DVKVTQSSRYLVKRTGEKVFLECVQDMDHENMFWYRQDPGLGLRLIYFSYDVKMKEKGDIPEGYSVSREKKERFSLILESASTNQTSMYLCASSQGGMNTEAFFGQGTRLTVV.

V gene TRBV5-1 combines with J gene TRBJ1-1, with unresolved D. The CDR3 consists of 13 residues. V was cut by 4 bases and J by 1 base, with 8 bases left in between. Per germline, CDR1 SGHRS and CDR2 YFSETQ. CDR3: CASSLVPNTEAFF. The CDR3 bases are TGCGCCAGCAGCCTAGTCCCGAACACTGAAGCTTTCTTT.

This chain uses TRBV19 with TRBJ1-3; TRBD1 is a possible D gene (5 bases). The V gene's germline CDR1 is LNHDA and CDR2 SQIVND (reference sequence). V was trimmed by 7 bases and J by 2 bases, leaving 18 bases between them. The CDR3 is 16 residues long. The DNA of the CDR3 is TGTGCCAGTACCCTAAGGGGCCAGAGCCCTGGAAACACCATATATTTT. As protein: CASTLRGQSPGNTIYF.

The chain recombines TRBV3-1 (or the pseudogene TRBV3-2) with TRBJ2-7, with 10 bases that match TRBD2. The CDR3 is made up of 17 amino acids. CDR1 LGHDT and CDR2 YNNKEL come from the germline V gene (reference sequence). With V trimmed by 2 bases and J by 0 bases, 7 bases remained unmatched. CDR3 in amino acids: CASSQTSGIAASYEQYF. The DNA of the CDR3 is TGTGCCAGCAGCCAAACTAGCGGGATCGCCGCCTCCTACGAGCAGTACTTC.

V is TRBV4-1 and J is TRBJ1-2, with D possibly TRBD1 on 6 matching bases. Deletions cut 1 base from V and 8 bases from J, with 8 bases between. The germline V gene encodes CDR1 MGHRA and CDR2 YSYEKL. This CDR3 has 12 amino acids. The CDR3 DNA follows: TGCGCCAGCAGCCAAGGTGACAGGGGCTACACCTTC. It is translated as CASSQGDRGYTF.

The chain uses TRBV19 and TRBJ2-7; TRBD1 matches 7 bases. The trim removed 4 bases at V and 2 bases at J, leaving 2 bases unmatched. The germline V gene has CDR1 LNHDA and CDR2 SQIVND (reference sequence). The CDR3 totals 13 residues. The CDR3 nucleotides read TGTGCCAGTAGTAGGCAGGGGGCCTACGAGCAGTACTTC. Its protein is CASSRQGAYEQYF.

The chain links TRBV5-1 to TRBJ2-1, with TRBD2 matching 13 bases. Per the germline V gene, CDR1 is SGHRS and CDR2 is YFSETQ. The J segment lost 6 bases and the V segment lost 4 bases, leaving 4 bases of the junction unmatched. This CDR3 has 15 amino acids. CDR3 DNA sequence: TGCGCCAGCAGCCTTGGGACTAGCGGGGCCAATGAGCAGTTCTTC. Translated: CASSLGTSGANEQFF.

This clone was detected only once. The junction departs from germline at one end; a sequencing error may be responsible. The CDR3 loop is CASSLEGLAGGLEQFF. The DNA for the CDR3 is TGTGCCAGCAGCCTAGAGGGACTAGCGGGGGGACTTGAGCAGTTCTTC. The V gene is TRBV11-2, the J gene TRBJ2-1; TRBD2 agrees at 15 bases. CDR1 is SGHAT, CDR2 FQNNGV, per germline. The CDR3 sequence is 16 residues long.

This clone has more than one count but fewer than ten. This chain joins TRBV6-2 or TRBV6-3 and TRBJ1-5, with a weak D call TRBD1 (5 bases). V was clipped by 5 bases and J by 4 bases, with 9 bases between them. Germline-derived CDR1 and CDR2 are MNHEY and SVGEGT. The CDR3 has 13 amino acids. The CDR3 DNA reads as TGTGCCAGCAGTCAGGACAAAAATCAGCCCCAGCATTTT. This gives the protein CASSQDKNQPQHF.

V usage is TRBV18 and J usage is TRBJ2-1, with a weak D call TRBD1 (6 bases). V lost 6 bases and J lost 5, with 11 bases in between. Per the germline V gene, CDR1 is KGHSH and CDR2 is LQKENI. CDR3 size: 13 residues. The DNA of the CDR3 is TGTGCCAGCTCCCTCGGACAGAACAATGAGCAGTTCTTC. Protein product: CASSLGQNNEQFF.

V usage is TRBV4-2 and J usage is TRBJ2-3, with D tentatively TRBD1 (6 bases). V was shortened by 4 bases and J by 1 base, with 15 bases between the two germline ends. This CDR3 spans 16 amino acids. Germline V lookup: CDR1 LGHNA, CDR2 YNFKEQ. This CDR3 reads CASSPVGRTGTDTQYF. DNA for the CDR3: TGTGCCAGCAGCCCCGTTGGGCGGACAGGCACAGATACGCAGTATTTT.